The 28 T cell receptor beta chains listed next were all sequenced from one sample in a study of regulatory T cells in long-lasting Graves disease. Indicated time point: newly diagnosed GD, antithyroid drugs for less than 3 months. The authors made the TCR library using RNA they extracted from PBMCs. In building TCR beta libraries, iRepertoire HTBI primers were used together with Arm-PCR of CDR3 regions. TCRdb processed the multiplex PCR reads anew with MiXCR; each CDR3 protein has one entry. The table shows 400,000 to 450,000 distinct CDR3 sequences, with around 14% occurring only once. This same sample was also taken into another study, of T cells in Graves' hyperthyroidism and ophthalmopathy.

The source material was peripheral blood mononuclear cells (PBMCs), sampled at new diagnosis, from a patient treated with antithyroid drugs. The receptors come from a woman between 25 and 40 years old with Graves disease.

The chain recombines TRBV6-5 with TRBJ1-2; maybe TRBD1 (5 bases). Per the germline V gene, CDR1 is MNHEY and CDR2 is SVGAGI. CDR3 length equals 15 residues. The V gene lost 0 bases and the J gene lost 8 bases, with 16 bases spanning the gap. CDR3 nucleotides: TGTGCCAGCAGTTACTCCGCAGGGAGACGGGAAGGCTACACCTTC. It specifies CASSYSAGRREGYTF.

The sample holds many counts of this clonotype. The chain carries TRBV18 and TRBJ2-1; 8 positions agree with TRBD2. Germline V gene sequence: CDR1 KGHSH, CDR2 LQKENI. The CDR3 loop spans 14 amino acids. J gave up 7 bases and V 3 bases, and 5 bases lay outside the gene matches. This chain's CDR3 is CASSPKRELNEQFF. In nucleotides, the CDR3 is TGTGCCAGCTCACCCAAGCGGGAGTTAAATGAGCAGTTCTTC.

This clonotype showed up many times. The rearrangement links TRBV6-1 to TRBJ1-1, with no clear D. Germline lookup yields CDR1 MNHNS and CDR2 SASEGT. V lost 3 bases and J lost 6, with 17 bases in between. This CDR3 has 15 amino acids. This CDR3 is CASSEDAGPLAEAFF. The CDR3 DNA reads as TGTGCCAGCAGTGAGGATGCGGGTCCCCTCGCTGAAGCTTTCTTT.

This clonotype was counted ten times or more. V is TRBV5-1 and J is TRBJ1-1; D is unclear. V was clipped by 3 bases and J by 7 bases, with 10 bases between them. Germline loops: CDR1 SGHRS, CDR2 YFSETQ. The CDR3 has 12 amino acids. DNA for the CDR3: TGCGCCAGCAGCTCCGGACGGATTGAAGCTTTCTTT. Its protein is CASSSGRIEAFF.

There are many counts of this clonotype. Germline and junction disagree at one end, which may indicate a read error. The gene calls are TRBV10-3 and TRBJ2-1; the D gene could be TRBD1 or TRBD2 (5 bases each). CDR1 is ENHRY and CDR2 is SYGVKD in the germline V gene. This CDR3 has 12 amino acids. The DNA for the CDR3 is TGTGCCATCAGTTGGAAGGGGACCGCAAAGGTCTTC. Translating gives CAISWKGTAKVF.

In this sample, this clonotype turned up many times. The chain uses TRBV20-1 and TRBJ1-2; no firm D call. The germline V and J ends were trimmed by 0 bases and 4 bases, with 12 bases remaining between them. Per the germline V gene, CDR1 is DFQATT and CDR2 is SNEGSKA (reference sequence). This CDR3 has 14 amino acids. CDR3 sequence: CSARDFASFYGYTF. The CDR3 coding sequence is TGCAGTGCTAGAGATTTCGCTTCATTCTATGGCTACACCTTC.

This clonotype was seen at least ten times. The CDR3 DNA reads TGCAGCGCCTCTAGCGGCCAAAATACCGGGGAGCTGTTTTTT. It encodes CSASSGQNTGELFF. The chain is built from TRBV29-1 and TRBJ2-2; TRBD2 aligns across 7 bases. The germline V gene encodes CDR1 SQVTM and CDR2 ANQGSEA. The ends lost 7 bases at V and 5 bases at J; junction bases unmatched: 10. The CDR3 consists of 14 residues.

This chain joins TRBV10-3 and TRBJ2-3, with no clear D. Trimming left V 4 bases short and J 2 bases short, with 1 base between. Germline CDR1 reads ENHRY; CDR2 reads SYGVKD. The CDR3 covers 11 residues. CDR3 amino acids: CAISATDTQYF. The CDR3 nucleotides are TGTGCCATCAGTGCCACAGATACGCAGTATTTT.

A few counts support this clonotype. The chain links TRBV14 to TRBJ2-2; the D is unclear. Trimming cost V 4 bases and J 5 bases, with 17 bases left between them. Germline-derived CDR1 and CDR2 are SGHDN and FVKESK. CDR3 length: 16 amino acids. CDR3 sequence (DNA): TGTGCCAGCAGCCTCCACGGGTCCCCGGTGACCGGGGAGCTGTTTTTT. Residues: CASSLHGSPVTGELFF.

V gene TRBV20-1 combines with J gene TRBJ2-2; weak D call: TRBD2 (8 bases). Germline assignment: CDR1 DFQATT and CDR2 SNEGSKA (reference sequence). The CDR3 is 14 residues long. The V end was cut by 5 bases, the J end by 8 bases, with 18 bases between. CDR3 sequence reads: CSAAREGAQGELFF. DNA for the CDR3: TGCAGTGCTGCCCGGGAGGGGGCGCAGGGGGAGCTGTTTTTT.

This clonotype was found many times. The V and J genes are TRBV12-3 or TRBV12-4 and TRBJ1-1; no clear D. Trimming removed 7 bases from V and 1 base from J, with 16 bases in between. The length of the CDR3 is 15 residues. CDR3 DNA sequence: TGTGCCAGCACCCTTCATTTTCGGGCGAACACTGAAGCTTTCTTT. Amino acid sequence: CASTLHFRANTEAFF.

This chain connects TRBV10-3 to TRBJ2-3; D possibly uses TRBD1 or TRBD2 (6 bases each). This CDR3 contains 14 residues. Deletions cut 3 bases from V and 4 bases from J, with 11 bases between. Per the germline V gene, CDR1 is ENHRY and CDR2 is SYGVKD. CDR3 region: CAISDRGRADTQYF. CDR3 coding DNA: TGTGCCATCAGTGATCGGGGGCGGGCAGATACGCAGTATTTT.

Worth noting for this clonotype: This may come from a read error, since a much larger clone is one base off. The DNA of the CDR3 is TGTGCCAGCAGACGCGCCTCCTCGGGCAATCGGCCCCAGCATTTT. This sequence encodes CASRRASSGNRPQHF. J is TRBJ1-5 and V is TRBV12-3 or TRBV12-4; D is undetermined. The CDR3 extends over 15 amino acids.

This clonotype was seen at least ten times. V gene TRBV12-3 or TRBV12-4 combines with J gene TRBJ2-1, with unresolved D. The CDR3 contains 13 residues. The V end lost 6 bases, the J end lost 3 bases, and 9 bases lay between the germline ends. This CDR3 is CASSLEIYNEQFF. The CDR3 coding sequence is TGTGCCAGCAGCCTGGAAATCTACAATGAGCAGTTCTTC.

The J gene is TRBJ2-7, the V gene TRBV20-1; TRBD1 matches 9 bases. The CDR3 loop spans 15 amino acids. J lost 4 bases, V lost 1 base, and 8 bases had no gene match. Germline CDR1 is DFQATT and CDR2 is SNEGSKA (reference sequence). The CDR3 loop reads CSARGPTGGPYEQYF. CDR3 coding DNA: TGCAGTGCTAGAGGCCCCACAGGGGGCCCTTACGAGCAGTACTTC.

The table lists this clonotype with many counts. The chain couples TRBV12-3 or TRBV12-4 to TRBJ2-2, with D possibly matching TRBD2 (6 bases). Trimming left V 10 bases short and J 2 bases short, with 14 bases between. The CDR3 runs to 14 residues. CDR3 protein: CATGQEGNTGELFF. CDR3 nucleotides: TGTGCCACCGGGCAGGAGGGAAACACCGGGGAGCTGTTTTTT.

This clonotype came up many times. The chain joins TRBV27 to TRBJ1-5; D not resolved. CDR1 and CDR2 from the germline V gene are MNHEY and SMNVEV (reference sequence). The CDR3 sequence is 14 residues long. Deletions cut 6 bases from V and 0 bases from J, with 9 bases between. The CDR3 sequence: CASSSGPSNQPQHF. The CDR3 DNA follows: TGTGCCAGCAGCTCCGGCCCTAGCAATCAGCCCCAGCATTTT.

This clonotype has more than one count but fewer than ten. This chain uses TRBV6-1 with TRBJ2-7; D gene ambiguous. The CDR3 runs 11 residues. With 10 bases removed from V and 4 bases from J, the gap between germline ends came to 11 bases. CDR1 MNHNS and CDR2 SASEGT come from the germline V gene. The CDR3 sequence: CAIRTFYEQYF. DNA of the CDR3: TGTGCCATTAGGACCTTTTACGAGCAGTACTTC.

This clonotype was picked up many times. The rearrangement uses TRBV12-3 or TRBV12-4 and TRBJ2-1; 8 nucleotides agree with TRBD1. Germline trimming cut 5 bases from V and 4 bases from J; bases unmatched to any gene: 7. This CDR3 spans 15 amino acids. DNA for the CDR3: TGTGCCAGCAGTGGGGGACAGGTTTTATACAATGAGCAGTTCTTC. It is translated as CASSGGQVLYNEQFF.

This clonotype has a count of ten or more. The chain couples TRBV18 to TRBJ1-1; no reliable D call. The length of the CDR3 is 16 residues. Germline assignment: CDR1 KGHSH and CDR2 LQKENI. V lost 3 bases and J lost 0, with 14 bases in between. The CDR3 protein is CASSPNGGSMNTEAFF. The CDR3 DNA is TGTGCCAGCTCACCGAACGGCGGCAGTATGAACACTGAAGCTTTCTTT. The whole variable domain, filled in from reference TRBV18 and TRBJ1-1, reads NAGVMQNPRHLVRRRGQEARLRCSPMKGHSHVYWYRQLPEEGLKFMVYLQKENIIDESGMPKERFSAEFPKEGPSILRIQQVVRGDSAAYFCASSPNGGSMNTEAFFGQGTRLTVV.

The chain links TRBV5-4 to TRBJ1-2, with D unresolved. There are 14 residues in the CDR3. In germline, CDR1 is SGHNT, CDR2 YYREEE (reference sequence). Trimming cost V 0 bases and J 1 base, with 7 bases left between them. The CDR3 reads CASSLGPDNYGYTF. Written as DNA, the CDR3 is TGTGCCAGCAGCTTGGGGCCCGATAACTATGGCTACACCTTC.

This clonotype appeared many times. The chain uses TRBV12-5 and TRBJ1-1, with D unresolved. The CDR3 has 15 residues. The V gene's germline CDR1 is LGHNT and CDR2 FRNRAP. V lost 6 bases and J lost 3, with 17 bases in between. The CDR3 is CASGGGYNRDTEAFF. CDR3 coding DNA: TGTGCTAGTGGGGGAGGATATAACCGGGACACTGAAGCTTTCTTT.

Only one count was recorded for this clonotype. A much larger clone differs from this one at a single base, so this may be a read error. The chain carries TRBV7-9 and TRBJ2-1; D is uncertain. The CDR3 length is 13 residues. V gave up 0 bases and J gave up 10 bases, with 10 bases separating them. Germline-derived CDR1 and CDR2 are SEHNR and FQNEAQ (reference sequence). In nucleotides, the CDR3 is TGTGCCAGCAGCTTAGCCGTAGCCTACGAGCAGTTCTTC. Its protein product is CASSLAVAYEQFF.

This clonotype was counted a few times. The chain joins TRBV12-5 to TRBJ2-7, with a tentative D call TRBD1 (6 bases). Germline lookup yields CDR1 LGHNT and CDR2 FRNRAP. Trimming cost V 2 bases and J 6 bases, with 8 bases left between them. CDR3 length equals 12 residues. CDR3 residues: CASGLTGSEQYF. CDR3 DNA: TGTGCTAGTGGTTTGACAGGGAGCGAGCAGTACTTC. The variable domain in full, with the rest retrieved from reference TRBV12-5 and TRBJ2-7, is DARVTQTPRHKVTEMGQEVTMRCQPILGHNTVFWYRQTMMQGLELLAYFRNRAPLDDSGMPKDRFSAEMPDATLATLKIQPSEPRDSAVYFCASGLTGSEQYFGPGTRLTVT.

This clonotype turned up a few times. The CDR3 region has the DNA TGTGCCACCAGTACGGACGTGGGCAATCAGCCCCAGCATTTT. This gives the protein CATSTDVGNQPQHF. The rearrangement uses TRBV24-1 and TRBJ1-5; no firm D call. Trimming took off 6 bases at V and 2 bases at J, with 10 bases between the two ends. This CDR3 spans 14 amino acids. Germline loops: CDR1 KGHDR, CDR2 SFDVKD.

There are a few counts of this clonotype. The V and J genes are TRBV7-3 and TRBJ1-1; D is ambiguous. This CDR3 is 14 amino acids long. Germline V gives CDR1 SGHTA, CDR2 FQGTGA. Trimming left V 5 bases short and J 3 bases short, with 13 bases between. The DNA of the CDR3 is TGTGCCAGCAGCCAATCCATTATGGACACTGAAGCTTTCTTT. Its protein is CASSQSIMDTEAFF.

Comment on this clonotype: With a much larger clone just one base away, this may be a read error. CDR3 sequence (DNA): TGCGCCAGCCGCACAGCGCCAAACAATGAGCAGTTCTTC. Translated, it gives CASRTAPNNEQFF. The rearrangement uses TRBV5-1 and TRBJ2-1, with D uncertain. Per the germline V gene, CDR1 is SGHRS and CDR2 is YFSETQ. The CDR3 length is 13 residues. The germline V and J ends were trimmed by 7 bases and 5 bases, with 13 bases remaining between them.

This chain uses TRBV6-2 or TRBV6-3 with TRBJ2-5; 13 bases agree with TRBD2. Per germline, CDR1 MNHEY and CDR2 SVGEGT. This CDR3 spans 16 amino acids. The ends lost 6 bases at V and 5 bases at J; junction bases unmatched: 9. CDR3 DNA sequence: TGTGCCAGCAGCTCCCGACTAGCGGGAGGAAAGGAGACCCAGTACTTC. Translated: CASSSRLAGGKETQYF.